These 19 T cell receptor beta chains were all obtained from the same sample, sequenced in a study of blood T cell repertoires in COVID-19. The table came from immunoSEQ multiplex PCR; TCRdb's copy has only in-frame clones and leaves some out. The sample carries 85,000 to 95,000 clones, 86% recorded once. Sequenced material: peripheral blood. The receptors come from a woman of 80 years or more with acute or convalescent COVID-19.

V usage is TRBV19 and J usage is TRBJ1-6, with TRBD1 matching 7 bases. Unmatched junction bases numbered 4, after V lost 5 bases and J lost 0 bases. Germline V CDR1 and CDR2: LNHDA, SQIVND (reference sequence). CDR3 length: 16 amino acids. The DNA of the CDR3 is TGTGCCAGTAGTGGCAGGGGGAACTCCTATAATTCACCCCTCCACTTT. Translation: CASSGRGNSYNSPLHF.

The chain uses TRBV2 and TRBJ2-2; 10 bases are shared with TRBD2. Germline V gene data show CDR1 as SNHLY and CDR2 as FYNNEI. V lost 8 bases to trimming and J lost 6 bases; unmatched junction nucleotides: 6. The CDR3 is made up of 14 amino acids. The CDR3 region has the DNA TGTGCCAGCCGAGGGCTAGCGGGGGCCGGGGAGCTGTTTTTT. It translates to CASRGLAGAGELFF. The variable domain in full, with the rest retrieved from reference TRBV2 and TRBJ2-2, is EPEVTQTPSHQVTQMGQEVILRCVPISNHLYFYWYRQILGQKVEFLVSFYNNEISEKSEIFDDQFSVERPDGSNFTLKIRSTKLEDSAMYFCASRGLAGAGELFFGEGSRLTVL.

This rearrangement joins TRBV18 to TRBJ1-1; 10 nucleotides align to TRBD1. The germline gives CDR1 KGHSH, CDR2 LQKENI. The CDR3 spans 14 residues. V was pared by 6 bases and J by 1 base, with 2 bases of the junction left unmatched. The CDR3 protein is CASSRDRGNTEAFF. CDR3 coding DNA: TGTGCCAGCTCCCGGGACAGGGGGAACACTGAAGCTTTCTTT.

The gene calls are TRBV5-1 and TRBJ2-5, with D perhaps matching TRBD1 (5 bases). The germline V and J ends were trimmed by 3 bases and 5 bases, with 8 bases remaining between them. The CDR3 has 12 amino acids. Germline-derived CDR1 and CDR2 are SGHRS and YFSETQ. The CDR3 sequence is CASSWPGETQYF. The CDR3 DNA reads as TGCGCCAGCAGCTGGCCAGGGGAGACCCAGTACTTC.

The chain couples TRBV6-5 to TRBJ2-7; TRBD1 matches 7 bases. The length of the CDR3 is 13 residues. Germline trimming cut 6 bases from V and 4 bases from J; bases unmatched to any gene: 6. Germline-derived CDR1 and CDR2 are MNHEY and SVGAGI. Written as DNA, the CDR3 is TGTGCCAGCAGCCGTATACAGGGGTACGAGCAGTACTTC. Protein sequence: CASSRIQGYEQYF.

The V and J genes are TRBV5-5 and TRBJ2-7, with 9 bases fitting TRBD1. The CDR3 is 16 residues long. The V and J ends lost 2 bases and 2 bases, in that order; junction bases with no gene match: 8. CDR1 SGHKS and CDR2 YYEKEE come from the germline V gene (reference sequence). The chain's CDR3 is CASSLPLGTGPYEQYF. The CDR3 coding sequence is TGTGCCAGCAGCTTACCACTTGGGACAGGGCCCTACGAGCAGTACTTC.

The V call is TRBV7-9, the J call TRBJ2-7, with TRBD2 matching over 9 bases. V lost 0 bases to trimming and J lost 2 bases; unmatched junction nucleotides: 5. This CDR3 region has 16 residues. CDR1 is SEHNR and CDR2 is FQNEAQ in the germline V gene (reference sequence). CDR3 nucleotides: TGTGCCAGCAGCTTAGCGAGCGGGGGGCCCGCCTACGAGCAGTACTTC. Amino acids: CASSLASGGPAYEQYF.

The chain joins TRBV7-2 to TRBJ1-6; D call uncertain. This CDR3 spans 14 amino acids. Germline CDR1 SGHTA, CDR2 FQGNSA. V lost 6 bases and J 3 bases, leaving 9 bases between the germline ends. The CDR3 DNA reads as TGTGCCAGCAGACTCATGGTCTATAATTCACCCCTCCACTTT. It yields the protein CASRLMVYNSPLHF.

This clone was observed a single time. This chain connects TRBV5-1 to TRBJ1-4; the D is unclear. V lost 1 base to trimming and J lost 5 bases, with 9 bases between them. In germline, CDR1 is SGHRS, CDR2 YFSETQ. CDR3 size: 14 residues. Written as DNA, the CDR3 is TGCGCCAGCAGCTTGTCAGCGGGAAATGAAAAACTGTTTTTT. Residues: CASSLSAGNEKLFF.

This chain uses TRBV10-3 with TRBJ2-7; the D gene is possibly TRBD1 (6 bases). The CDR3 extends over 14 amino acids. V gave up 0 bases and J gave up 4 bases, with 10 bases separating them. Germline V lookup: CDR1 ENHRY, CDR2 SYGVKD. DNA of the CDR3: TGTGCCATCAGTGAGTCGAAACAGGGTTACGAGCAGTACTTC. This codes for CAISESKQGYEQYF.

This chain connects TRBV6-1 to TRBJ2-1; 12 positions match TRBD2. Germline V gives CDR1 MNHNS, CDR2 SASEGT. The CDR3 loop spans 15 amino acids. Unmatched junction bases numbered 7, after V lost 3 bases and J lost 10 bases. The DNA for the CDR3 is TGTGCCAGCAGTGATGCCCTAGCGGGAGGGTTAGAGCAGTTCTTC. This translates into CASSDALAGGLEQFF.

The chain has TRBV28 and TRBJ1-6; 7 positions match TRBD1. The CDR3 extends over 15 amino acids. J was trimmed by 7 bases and V by 7 bases; bases with no gene match: 10. The germline V gene has CDR1 MDHEN and CDR2 SYDVKM. The DNA for the CDR3 is TGTGCCAGCACCCAACAGGGGTTGGACAATTCACCCCTCCACTTT. This codes for CASTQQGLDNSPLHF. The full variable domain, rest sourced from reference TRBV28 and TRBJ1-6, is DVKVTQSSRYLVKRTGEKVFLECVQDMDHENMFWYRQDPGLGLRLIYFSYDVKMKEKGDIPEGYSVSREKKERFSLILESASTNQTSMYLCASTQQGLDNSPLHFGNGTRLTVT.

In DNA form, the CDR3 reads TGTGCCAGCAGTGAAGGGACAGGGTATGTGAATTCACCCCTCCACTTT. This gives the protein CASSEGTGYVNSPLHF. This rearrangement joins TRBV6-1 to TRBJ1-6; 8 positions agree with TRBD1. V shed 1 base, J shed 7 bases, and the junction held 6 bases outside the gene matches. The germline V gene has CDR1 MNHNS and CDR2 SASEGT. This CDR3 is 16 amino acids long.

The J gene is TRBJ1-6, the V gene TRBV19, with D perhaps matching TRBD1 (6 bases). CDR1 LNHDA and CDR2 SQIVND come from the germline V gene (reference sequence). The CDR3 runs 16 residues. V dropped 5 bases and J dropped 2 bases, with 13 bases sitting between them. The CDR3 DNA follows: TGTGCCAGTAGTCCCCAGGGGAAAACCTATAATTCACCCCTCCACTTT. This translates into CASSPQGKTYNSPLHF.

J is TRBJ2-7 and V is TRBV14; no definite D call. Germline assignment: CDR1 SGHDN and CDR2 FVKESK. V was pared by 4 bases and J by 2 bases, with 12 bases between. The CDR3 spans 14 residues. The CDR3 reads CASSPLYSPYEQYF. The CDR3 coding sequence is TGTGCCAGCAGCCCCCTCTACAGCCCCTACGAGCAGTACTTC.

This chain links TRBV3-1 (or the pseudogene TRBV3-2) with TRBJ1-5, with 7 bases lining up with TRBD1. This CDR3 has 12 amino acids. Germline V gene data show CDR1 as LGHDT and CDR2 as YNNKEL (reference sequence). Unmatched junction bases numbered 3, after V lost 0 bases and J lost 13 bases. This CDR3 reads CASSQDRGPQHF. Written as DNA, the CDR3 is TGTGCCAGCAGCCAAGATAGGGGGCCACAGCATTTT.

V is TRBV5-6 and J is TRBJ2-7; TRBD1 matches 8 bases. The CDR3 runs 13 residues. The junction had 3 bases not matched to a gene; V was cut back by 4 bases and J by 3 bases. Germline CDR1 SGHDT, CDR2 YYEEEE. This CDR3 reads CASSLGQVYEQYF. CDR3 in DNA: TGTGCCAGCAGCCTGGGACAGGTCTACGAGCAGTACTTC.

The V gene is TRBV4-1, the J gene TRBJ2-2; D possibly corresponds to TRBD1 (6 bases). CDR1 is MGHRA, CDR2 YSYEKL, per germline. CDR3 length: 14 amino acids. With 6 bases removed from V and 1 base from J, the gap between germline ends came to 9 bases. The CDR3 nucleotides read TGCGCCAGCAGTTTACAGGGGAACACCGGGGAGCTGTTTTTT. Translated, it gives CASSLQGNTGELFF.

The chain employs TRBV7-2 and TRBJ2-2, with a tentative D call TRBD1 (6 bases). V was clipped by 5 bases and J by 4 bases, with 17 bases between them. The CDR3 has 16 residues. Germline CDR1 and CDR2: SGHTA and FQGNSA. The CDR3 nucleotides are TGTGCCAGCAGCACTACAGGGAATATGGGCACCGGGGAGCTGTTTTTT. The encoded protein is CASSTTGNMGTGELFF.